The 18 T cell receptor beta chains below come from one sample, sequenced in a study of OX40 agonist ivuxolimab in advanced cancers. Sequencing used immunoSEQ multiplex PCR; TCRdb keeps in-frame clones, though not all of them. The data show about 14,000 clones, roughly 90% seen once. The sequences come from CD4+ or CD8+ T cells sorted from blood, collected in a trial of the OX40 agonist ivuxolimab. Receptor source: an adult with an advanced solid tumor such as melanoma, head and neck, liver or kidney cancer.

The V gene is TRBV5-4, the J gene TRBJ1-1; possibly TRBD1 for D (6 bases). This CDR3 contains 12 residues. The germline V gene has CDR1 SGHNT and CDR2 YYREEE (reference sequence). V was pared by 0 bases and J by 13 bases, with 13 bases between. CDR3: CASSLASGEVFF. CDR3 nucleotide sequence: TGTGCCAGCAGCTTGGCGTCAGGGGAGGTTTTCTTT. Complete variable domain (other parts from reference TRBV5-4 and TRBJ1-1): ETGVTQSPTHLIKTRGQQVTLRCSSQSGHNTVSWYQQALGQGPQFIFQYYREEENGRGNFPPRFSGLQFPNYSSELNVNALELDDSALYLCASSLASGEVFFGQGTRLTVV.

The chain recombines TRBV27 with TRBJ2-7; 8 nucleotides match TRBD2. The CDR3 is 15 amino acids. From germline, CDR1 is MNHEY and CDR2 SMNVEV (reference sequence). V lost 2 bases and J lost 2; bases outside the gene matches: 5. The CDR3 spells CASSLMAGGPYEQYF. DNA for the CDR3: TGTGCCAGCAGTTTAATGGCGGGGGGTCCCTACGAGCAGTACTTC.

As to this clone: The junction shows a germline mismatch at one end, possibly a read error. Other DNA sequences of this sample code for an identical CDR3. The rearrangement uses TRBV10-3 and TRBJ1-5, with D possibly matching TRBD1 (5 bases). CDR1 is ENHRY and CDR2 is SYGVKD in the germline V gene. This CDR3 is built from 15 residues. For the CDR3, the DNA is TGTGCCATCAGTGAGTCGGCGAGGGGCAATCAGCCTCAGCATTTT. This encodes CAISESARGNQPQHF.

The table lists this clone with a count of one. The CDR3 protein is CASGTRDSLVLSSGNTIYF. CDR3 bases: TGTGCCAGCGGGACCCGTGACAGCTTGGTTTTAAGCTCTGGAAACACCATATATTTT. V usage is TRBV21-1 and J usage is TRBJ1-3. TRBV21-1 is recorded as a pseudogene. The CDR3 totals 19 residues.

V gene TRBV6-5 combines with J gene TRBJ2-1; no clear D. The germline CDR1 and CDR2 sequences are MNHEY and SVGAGI. V lost 2 bases to trimming and J lost 8 bases, with 13 bases between them. This CDR3 is built from 14 residues. The CDR3 DNA reads as TGTGCCAGCAGTTACATGTCCCCGAGAGATGAGCAGTTCTTC. Translating it yields CASSYMSPRDEQFF.

The chain couples TRBV7-3 to TRBJ2-2; D is undetermined. Trimming removed 1 base at V and 3 bases at J, with 3 bases between. The CDR3 spans 13 residues. Germline CDR1 is SGHTA and CDR2 is FQGTGA. This CDR3 reads CASSLIHTGELFF. The CDR3 DNA sequence: TGTGCCAGCAGCTTAATTCACACCGGGGAGCTGTTTTTT.

The chain carries TRBV11-3 and TRBJ2-7, with 7 nucleotides matching TRBD2. This CDR3 contains 13 residues. Germline V gives CDR1 SGHNT, CDR2 YENEEA. V shed 5 bases and J 4 bases; nucleotides not matched to a gene: 5. The CDR3 DNA is TGTGCCAGCAGCCCCGGGGGGACTTACGAGCAGTACTTC. The encoded protein is CASSPGGTYEQYF.

The genes are TRBV30 and TRBJ1-1, with TRBD1 matching 11 bases. Germline trimming cut 5 bases from V and 5 bases from J; bases unmatched to any gene: 10. Germline V gene sequence: CDR1 GTSNPN, CDR2 SVGIG (reference sequence). This CDR3 is built from 15 residues. The CDR3 sequence is CAWATGTGGRTEAFF. Here the CDR3 DNA reads TGTGCCTGGGCGACCGGGACAGGGGGTCGGACTGAAGCTTTCTTT.

The chain joins TRBV9 to TRBJ2-7, with TRBD1 identical over 7 bases. The V gene end was trimmed by 4 bases and the J gene end by 4 bases; junction bases not matched to a gene: 11. There are 15 residues in the CDR3. CDR1 and CDR2 from the germline V gene are SGDLS and YYNGEE. The CDR3 region has the DNA TGTGCCAGCAGCCCACGGTGGGACAGAGAGTACGAGCAGTACTTC. Its translation: CASSPRWDREYEQYF.

The CDR3 DNA follows: TGTGCCAGCAGCTTAGGCCTGATAACCTACGAGCAGTACTTC. Its protein product is CASSLGLITYEQYF. V and J are TRBV13 and TRBJ2-7; no clear D. This CDR3 comprises 14 residues. V lost 0 bases and J lost 2, with 8 bases in between. Germline values: CDR1 PRHDT, CDR2 FYEKMQ (reference sequence).

On this clone: A junction boundary mismatches the germline segment, possibly from a read error. V and J are TRBV7-6 and TRBJ2-7; 9 positions match TRBD1. The CDR3 extends over 16 amino acids. CDR1 and CDR2 from the germline V gene are SGHVS and FNYEAQ. The CDR3 DNA follows: TGTGCCAGCAGCTTAGAGGGACAGGGAATCCCCTACGAGCAGTTTTTC. Its protein product is CASSLEGQGIPYEQFF.

CDR3 residues: CATHRLDDSYNEQFF. The CDR3 bases are TGTGCCACCCATAGATTGGACGATTCCTACAATGAGCAGTTCTTC. The genes are TRBV28 and TRBJ2-1; D not resolved. The CDR3 is 15 amino acids. Deletions cut 10 bases from V and 1 base from J, with 17 bases between. In germline, CDR1 is MDHEN, CDR2 SYDVKM.

The rearrangement links TRBV11-2 to TRBJ2-1; D is possibly TRBD1 (6 bases). With 1 base removed from V and 7 bases from J, the gap between germline ends came to 23 bases. Germline CDR1 reads SGHAT; CDR2 reads FQNNGV. The CDR3 has 18 residues. The CDR3 sequence is CASSLASYADPRGNEQFF. As DNA, the CDR3 is TGTGCCAGCAGCTTAGCGTCTTACGCGGACCCTAGGGGGAATGAGCAGTTCTTC. Using reference TRBV11-2 and TRBJ2-1 for the parts outside the CDR3, the full variable domain is EAGVAQSPRYKIIEKRQSVAFWCNPISGHATLYWYQQILGQGPKLLIQFQNNGVVDDSQLPKDRFSAERLKGVDSTLKIQPAKLEDSAVYLCASSLASYADPRGNEQFFGPGTRLTVL.

The chain recombines TRBV13 with TRBJ1-1; 9 bases are shared with TRBD1. The germline CDR1 and CDR2 sequences are PRHDT and FYEKMQ (reference sequence). CDR3 length: 14 amino acids. The J segment lost 1 base and the V segment lost 5 bases, leaving 2 bases of the junction unmatched. The CDR3 reads CASSPGQGNTEAFF. In nucleotides, the CDR3 is TGTGCCAGCAGCCCGGGACAGGGGAACACTGAAGCTTTCTTT.

The rearrangement uses TRBV4-3 and TRBJ2-1, with unresolved D. The V and J ends lost 1 base and 2 bases respectively, with 12 bases between them. The CDR3 is 16 residues long. CDR1 and CDR2 (germline): LGHNA, YSLEER. CDR3 in DNA: TGCGCCAGCAGCCAAGTCTTAGTGATGACCTACAATGAGCAGTTCTTC. It specifies CASSQVLVMTYNEQFF.

The chain carries TRBV2 and TRBJ2-1; D uncertain. Between the trimmed V and J ends, which lost 2 bases and 3 bases, there was a span of 5 bases. Looked up from germline, CDR1 is SNHLY and CDR2 is FYNNEI. The CDR3 is 13 residues long. The CDR3 region has the DNA TGTGCCAGCAGTGAAAACAGCTACAATGAGCAGTTCTTC. Its protein product is CASSENSYNEQFF.

The chain recombines TRBV2 with TRBJ2-2; 7 bases are a match to TRBD1. The CDR3 covers 12 residues. The junction had 3 bases not matched to a gene; V was cut back by 11 bases and J by 3 bases. The germline V gene has CDR1 SNHLY and CDR2 FYNNEI. The CDR3: CAYDRDTGELFF. In nucleotides, the CDR3 is TGTGCCTATGACAGGGACACCGGGGAGCTGTTTTTT.

The chain is built from TRBV9 and TRBJ2-1; 7 bases are shared with TRBD1. Germline V gene data show CDR1 as SGDLS and CDR2 as YYNGEE. The CDR3 sequence is 14 residues long. The trim removed 4 bases at V and 9 bases at J, leaving 10 bases unmatched. CDR3 loop: CASSKRTGTGEQFF. CDR3 sequence (DNA): TGTGCCAGCAGCAAAAGGACAGGCACAGGTGAGCAGTTCTTC.